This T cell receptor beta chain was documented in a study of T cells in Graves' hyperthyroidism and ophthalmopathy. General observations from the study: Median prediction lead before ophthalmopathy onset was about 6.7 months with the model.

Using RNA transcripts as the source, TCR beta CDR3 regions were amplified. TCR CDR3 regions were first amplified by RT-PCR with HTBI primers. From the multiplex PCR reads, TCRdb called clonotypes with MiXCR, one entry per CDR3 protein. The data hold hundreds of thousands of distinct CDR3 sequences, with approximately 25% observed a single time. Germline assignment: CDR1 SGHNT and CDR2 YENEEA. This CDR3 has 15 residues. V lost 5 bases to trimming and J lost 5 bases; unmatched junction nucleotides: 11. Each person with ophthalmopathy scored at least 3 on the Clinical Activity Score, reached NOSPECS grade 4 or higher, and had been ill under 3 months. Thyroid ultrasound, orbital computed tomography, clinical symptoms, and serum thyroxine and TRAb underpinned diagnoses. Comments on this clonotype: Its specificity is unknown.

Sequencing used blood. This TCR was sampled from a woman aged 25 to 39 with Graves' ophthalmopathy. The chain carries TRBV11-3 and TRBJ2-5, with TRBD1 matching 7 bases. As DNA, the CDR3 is TGTGCCAGCAGCCACCGGGCTAGGGGGCAGGAGACCCAGTACTTC. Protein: CASSHRARGQETQYF.